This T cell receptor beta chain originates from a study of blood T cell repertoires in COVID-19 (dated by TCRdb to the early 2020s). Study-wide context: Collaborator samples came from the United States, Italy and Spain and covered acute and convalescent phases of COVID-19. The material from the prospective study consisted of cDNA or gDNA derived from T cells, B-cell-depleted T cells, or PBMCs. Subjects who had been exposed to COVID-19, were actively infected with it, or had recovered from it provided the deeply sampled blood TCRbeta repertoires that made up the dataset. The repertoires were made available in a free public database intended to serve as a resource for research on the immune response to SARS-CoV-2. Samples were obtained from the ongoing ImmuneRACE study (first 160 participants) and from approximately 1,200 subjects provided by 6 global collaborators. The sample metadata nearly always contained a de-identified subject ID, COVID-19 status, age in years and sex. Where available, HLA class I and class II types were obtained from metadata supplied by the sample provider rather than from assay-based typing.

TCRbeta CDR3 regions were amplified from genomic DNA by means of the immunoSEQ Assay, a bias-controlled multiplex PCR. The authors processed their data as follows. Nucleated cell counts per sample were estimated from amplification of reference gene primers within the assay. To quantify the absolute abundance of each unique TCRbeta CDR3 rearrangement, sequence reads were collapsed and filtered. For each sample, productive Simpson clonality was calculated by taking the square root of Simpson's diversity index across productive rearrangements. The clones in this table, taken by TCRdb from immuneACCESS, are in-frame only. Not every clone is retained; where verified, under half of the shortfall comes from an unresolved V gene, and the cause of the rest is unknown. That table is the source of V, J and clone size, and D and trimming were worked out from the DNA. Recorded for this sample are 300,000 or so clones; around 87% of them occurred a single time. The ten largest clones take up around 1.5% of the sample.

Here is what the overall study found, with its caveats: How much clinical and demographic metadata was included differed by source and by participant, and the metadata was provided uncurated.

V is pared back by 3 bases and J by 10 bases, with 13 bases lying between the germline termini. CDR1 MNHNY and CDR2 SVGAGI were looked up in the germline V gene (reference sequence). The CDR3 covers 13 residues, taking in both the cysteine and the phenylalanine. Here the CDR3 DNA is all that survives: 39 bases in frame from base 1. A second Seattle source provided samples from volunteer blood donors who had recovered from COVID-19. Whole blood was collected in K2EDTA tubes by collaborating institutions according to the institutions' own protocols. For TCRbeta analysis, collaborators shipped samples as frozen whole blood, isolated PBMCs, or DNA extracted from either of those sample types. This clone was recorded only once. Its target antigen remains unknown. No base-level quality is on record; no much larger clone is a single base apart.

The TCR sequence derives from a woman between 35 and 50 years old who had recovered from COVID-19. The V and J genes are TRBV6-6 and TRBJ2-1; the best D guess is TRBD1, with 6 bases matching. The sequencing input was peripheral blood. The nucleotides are TGTGCCAGCAGTTATTCCACCGGGACAGAGCAGTTCTTC. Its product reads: CASSYSTGTEQFF.